This TCR beta chain derives from a study of control samples from healthy donors and cancer patients. The CDR3 extends over 15 amino acids. The germline V gene encodes CDR1 GTSNPN and CDR2 SVGIG (reference sequence). Trimming took off 2 bases at V and 7 bases at J, with 21 bases between the two ends. The repertoire was sequenced with immunoSEQ multiplex PCR; TCRdb's copy has only in-frame clones and lacks some. The data hold around 200,000 clones, with roughly nine tenths observed a single time. This TCR derives from a woman aged 25 to 45 in good health. Sample: blood. The chain combines TRBV30 with TRBJ2-7, with D possibly being TRBD1 (5 bases). CDR3 in amino acids: CAWSPPSLDREEQYF. CDR3 DNA sequence: TGTGCCTGGAGTCCGCCCTCACTCGACAGAGAGGAGCAGTACTTC. The full variable domain, rest sourced from reference TRBV30 and TRBJ2-7, is SQTIHQWPATLVQPVGSPLSLECTVEGTSNPNLYWYRQAAGRGLQLLFYSVGIGQISSEVPQNLSASRPQDRQFILSSKKLLLSDSGFYLCAWSPPSLDREEQYFGPGTRLTVT.